These T cell receptor beta chains were read from a single sample in a study of cytomegalovirus exposure and HLA in healthy donors. This table comes from immunoSEQ multiplex PCR, and its TCRdb copy is limited to in-frame clones, with some not included. The table has 75,000 to 100,000 clones, around 70% seen once. The sample was PBMCs. The receptor source for this set is a man between 60 and 70 years old in good health and CMV-seronegative. Each CDR3 is given without its conserved first and last residue.

V	J	CDR3
TRBV19	TRBJ2-2	ATATGVGTGELF
TRBV29-1	TRBJ2-2	SVGREYTGELF
TRBV5-1	TRBJ1-2	ASSVERAGREGYA
TRBV5-5	TRBJ1-5	ASSLGARGENQPQH
TRBV19	TRBJ1-1	ASSIRGATEAF
TRBV7-2	TRBJ2-2	ASSSDRGFSGELF
TRBV6-1	TRBJ2-1	ASAANGRGLYEQF
TRBV10-1	TRBJ2-1	ASSEAGGLGYNEQF
TRBV7-2	TRBJ2-7	ASSLDAYSYEQY
TRBV6-5	TRBJ1-1	ASSTVMNTEAF
TRBV29-1	TRBJ1-5	SVEGAGNQPQH
TRBV5-1	TRBJ1-6	ASSSTGQGNSPLH
TRBV28	TRBJ1-1	ASSQNTEAF
TRBV6-5	TRBJ1-5	ASSGQRNQPQH
TRBV5-1	TRBJ2-2	ASSGTSGGNTGELF
TRBV5-1	TRBJ2-1	ASSLVAAGLNEQF
TRBV11-3	TRBJ1-3	ASSSGQGNTIY
TRBV30	TRBJ2-1	AWTQLAPNEQF
TRBV5-4	TRBJ2-7	ASSWGGAAYEQY
TRBV7-8	TRBJ2-5	ASSLGGTTQETQY
TRBV7-2	TRBJ2-7	ASSLVGGIQDEQY
TRBV2	TRBJ2-5	ASSEGGGRAQY
TRBV10-3	TRBJ1-1	AISAQTGATEAF
TRBV5-4	TRBJ2-2	ASSSRGLVSVGELF
TRBV29-1	TRBJ2-7	SVKTSGMIEQY
TRBV19	TRBJ1-1	ASSSPDRGLNTEAF
TRBV6-6	TRBJ1-1	ASSHYSGRGPEAF
TRBV7-6	TRBJ1-1	ASSLARGTEAF
TRBV27	TRBJ1-5	ASSPGQGRGSGQPQH
TRBV6-1	TRBJ2-1	ASSVSGRGPF
TRBV14	TRBJ1-5	ASSQEQGRYQPQH
TRBV25-1	TRBJ2-1	ASSDDGTDNEQF
TRBV5-1	TRBJ2-7	ASSPNSGKPHEQY
TRBV18	TRBJ1-4	ASSLDRGLPNEKLF
TRBV6-6	TRBJ2-7	ASSYSGGTQNEQY
TRBV19	TRBJ2-3	ASSPLSEGTDTQY
TRBV10-3	TRBJ2-6	AISETGGAFSGANVLT
TRBV5-1	TRBJ1-4	ASSQGQVTNEKLF
TRBV6-5	TRBJ1-2	ASSYSQMDYGYT
TRBV5-1	TRBJ2-2	ASSLAGKTGTGGAEAGELF
TRBV6-5	TRBJ1-2	ASLTRGGDGYT
TRBV6-6	TRBJ1-1	ASSYGRGEAF
TRBV5-1	TRBJ2-7	ASRASSGTSGRPKIYEQY
TRBV5-1	TRBJ2-7	ASGLGEDYEQY
TRBV28	TRBJ1-3	ASSTRGAGSGNTIY
TRBV28	TRBJ2-2	ASSLVSPGAGELF
TRBV19	TRBJ2-3	ASRPTSTDTQY
TRBV18	TRBJ2-3	ASSHPAGGGDTQY
TRBV7-8	TRBJ1-6	ASSGTGTSPLH
TRBV5-1	TRBJ2-7	ASSTGTSGKVEQY
TRBV6-6	TRBJ1-4	ASSLATNEKLF
TRBV5-4	TRBJ2-1	ASSLGGGMGYEQF
TRBV28	TRBJ1-2	ASSLVQGLYGYT
TRBV29-1	TRBJ2-7	SVEDPGQAYEQY
TRBV10-1	TRBJ2-7	ASSNSGRSHEQY